This T cell receptor (beta chain) was sequenced in a study of blood T cells in healthy people across ages. Alongside a J-beta primer mix, a sample-barcoded 5' primer served in a second PCR lasting roughly 6 to 11 cycles. The study obtained at least 3 million CDR3-containing paired-end reads from every sample. TCRdb re-called the 5' RACE reads through MiXCR, storing one row per CDR3 protein. Of about 970,000 distinct CDR3 sequences listed, 51% were seen once; the top ten hold roughly a fifth. V was trimmed by 6 bases and J by 10 bases, leaving 13 bases between them. CDR3 size: 13 residues. Germline V lookup: CDR1 MNHNY, CDR2 SVGAGI (reference sequence). In this sample, this clonotype turned up once.

This clonotype was sampled from a woman aged 60 to 75 in good health. This chain joins TRBV6-6 and TRBJ1-6; no clear D gene. Sequencing was done on a sample of blood. Here the CDR3 reads CASSEGNRSPLHF. CDR3 sequence (DNA): TGTGCCAGCAGCGAGGGTAATCGATCACCCCTCCACTTT.